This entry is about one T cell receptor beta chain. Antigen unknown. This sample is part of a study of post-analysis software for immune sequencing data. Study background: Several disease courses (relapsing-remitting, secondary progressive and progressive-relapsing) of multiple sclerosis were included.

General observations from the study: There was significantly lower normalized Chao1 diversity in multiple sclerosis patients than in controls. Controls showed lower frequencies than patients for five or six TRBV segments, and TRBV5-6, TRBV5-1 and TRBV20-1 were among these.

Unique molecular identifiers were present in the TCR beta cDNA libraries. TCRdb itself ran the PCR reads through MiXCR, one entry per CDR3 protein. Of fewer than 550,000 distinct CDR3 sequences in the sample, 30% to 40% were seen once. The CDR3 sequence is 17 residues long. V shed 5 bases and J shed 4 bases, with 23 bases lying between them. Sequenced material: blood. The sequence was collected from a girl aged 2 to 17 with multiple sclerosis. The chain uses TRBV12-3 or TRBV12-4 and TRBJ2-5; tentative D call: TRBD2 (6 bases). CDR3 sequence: CASSRMPGTRYRETQYF. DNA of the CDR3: TGTGCCAGCAGTCGGATGCCCGGGACTCGATACCGAGAGACCCAGTACTTC.